Listed below are T cell receptor beta chains from one sample, sequenced in a study of T cells in Graves' hyperthyroidism and ophthalmopathy. MiXCR, applied by TCRdb to the multiplex PCR reads, yields one record per CDR3 protein. The sample lists around 360,000 distinct CDR3 sequences, roughly 15% seen once, with roughly a fifth in the top ten. The sample consisted of blood. These receptor sequences come from a woman aged 55 to 70 with Graves' ophthalmopathy. Both conserved end residues are part of each CDR3. D genes are given only for firm matches. Clone sizes are given selectively: once, few, many, or a class where the clone is expanded.

TRBV12-3/TRBV12-4	TRBJ1-4	.	.	CASSLVLNATNEKLFF	TGTGCCAGCAGTTTAGTCCTTAACGCAACTAATGAAAAACTGTTTTTT
TRBV19	TRBJ1-1	.	.	CASSIFSGVGGEAFF	TGTGCCAGTAGTATTTTCTCAGGGGTAGGTGGTGAAGCTTTCTTT
TRBV29-1	TRBJ1-2	few	.	CSVDVQVYGYTF	TGCAGCGTTGACGTGCAGGTGTATGGCTACACCTTC
TRBV3-1	TRBJ2-5	many	TRBD2	CASSRLTSGSPETQYF	TGTGCCAGCAGCCGATTGACTAGCGGGAGCCCGGAGACCCAGTACTTC
TRBV7-6	TRBJ1-2	.	TRBD1	CASSLNRGYGYTF	TGTGCCAGCAGCTTGAACAGGGGTTATGGCTACACCTTC
TRBV29-1	TRBJ1-1	.	.	CSVAEDRNTEAFF	TGCAGCGTTGCAGAGGACAGGAACACTGAAGCTTTCTTT
TRBV6-2/TRBV6-3	TRBJ2-2	many	TRBD2	CASSLLAGDTGELFF	TGTGCCAGCTCGTTACTAGCGGGAGACACCGGGGAGCTGTTTTTT
TRBV5-1	TRBJ2-1	many	TRBD2	CASSGASGTDEQFF	TGCGCCAGCAGCGGAGCTAGCGGGACCGATGAGCAGTTCTTC
TRBV20-1	TRBJ2-5	many	TRBD2	CSARSAGGETQYF	TGCAGTGCTAGATCGGCGGGAGGTGAGACCCAGTACTTC
TRBV20-1	TRBJ1-2	.	TRBD1	CSASGPTGFYFDGYTF	TGCAGTGCTAGTGGCCCGACAGGGTTTTATTTCGATGGCTACACCTTC
TRBV12-3/TRBV12-4	TRBJ2-5	few	TRBD1	CASTEDRGRGETQCF	TGTGCCAGCACCGAAGACAGGGGGCGCGGGGAGACCCAGTGCTTC
TRBV5-5	TRBJ1-1	.	TRBD1	CASSGQGELNAFF	TGTGCCAGCAGCGGACAGGGAGAGCTGAATGCTTTCTTT
TRBV20-1	TRBJ2-1	many	.	CSASRVFGENYNEQFF	TGCAGTGCTAGTAGGGTTTTTGGGGAGAACTACAATGAGCAGTTCTTC
TRBV10-2	TRBJ2-7	.	TRBD1	CASSDSTGSYEQYF	TGCGCCAGCAGTGACTCGACAGGGTCCTACGAGCAGTACTTC
TRBV2	TRBJ2-1	.	.	CASSGMIEQFF	TGTGCCAGCAGTGGGATGATTGAGCAGTTCTTC
TRBV10-3	TRBJ2-7	many	.	CAISESTGTYEQYF	TGTGCCATCAGTGAGTCGACAGGCACCTACGAGCAGTACTTC
TRBV5-6	TRBJ2-7	many	.	CASSLAKYAGEQYF	TGTGCCAGCAGCTTGGCCAAGTATGCGGGGGAGCAGTACTTC
TRBV29-1	TRBJ1-2	.	TRBD1	CSVDYRGYGYTF	TGCAGCGTTGACTACAGGGGCTATGGCTACACCTTC
TRBV20-1	TRBJ2-1	many	TRBD2	CSAPGTRRYNEQFF	TGCAGTGCTCCTGGGACTAGGAGGTACAATGAGCAGTTCTTC
TRBV20-1	TRBJ2-3	many	.	CSASSGDSTDTQYF	TGCAGTGCTAGTTCCGGAGATAGCACAGATACGCAGTATTTT
TRBV4-1	TRBJ1-1	.	.	CASSGQTGPPEAFF	TGCGCCAGCAGCGGCCAGACGGGCCCCCCTGAAGCTTTCTTT
TRBV5-1	TRBJ2-7	many	.	CASSLARDEQYF	TGCGCCAGCAGCCTAGCCAGGGACGAGCAGTACTTC
TRBV2	TRBJ2-5	many	.	CASSGGGQETQYF	TGTGCCAGCAGTGGCGGCGGTCAAGAGACCCAGTACTTC
TRBV10-3	TRBJ1-2	.	TRBD1	CAISETGGGGGYTF	TGTGCCATCAGCGAGACAGGGGGCGGCGGTGGCTACACCTTC
TRBV27	TRBJ2-4	many	.	CASSRTPRGENIQYF	TGTGCCAGCAGTAGGACACCCCGCGGGGAAAACATTCAGTACTTC
TRBV12-3/TRBV12-4	TRBJ2-1	many	.	CASSLGDAYNEQFF	TGTGCCAGCAGCCTGGGAGACGCCTACAATGAGCAGTTCTTC
TRBV28	TRBJ2-7	many	.	CASTPDVSSWAPYEQYF	TGTGCCAGCACCCCGGACGTGTCATCATGGGCCCCCTACGAGCAGTACTTC
TRBV11-1	TRBJ2-2	many	TRBD1	CASSLTGSTGELFF	TGTGCCAGCAGTTTGACAGGGTCCACCGGGGAGCTGTTTTTT
TRBV5-1	TRBJ2-1	.	TRBD1	CASSLHTGTGKGNEQFF	TGCGCCAGCAGCTTGCACACCGGGACAGGGAAGGGGAATGAGCAGTTCTTC
TRBV10-3	TRBJ2-1	many	.	CAISEKAGNEQFF	TGTGCCATCAGTGAGAAGGCTGGCAATGAGCAGTTCTTC
TRBV5-1	TRBJ2-2	many	.	CASSLLGAENTGELFF	TGCGCCAGCAGCTTGTTGGGGGCCGAGAACACCGGGGAGCTGTTTTTT
TRBV14	TRBJ2-7	.	.	CASSQEGSSYEQYF	TGTGCCAGCAGCCAAGAGGGAAGCTCCTACGAGCAGTACTTC
TRBV5-6	TRBJ1-2	.	.	CASSPWTAESYTF	TGTGCCAGCAGCCCGTGGACAGCGGAAAGCTACACCTTC
TRBV12-3/TRBV12-4	TRBJ2-7	many	TRBD1	CASSLTGLREQYF	TGTGCCAGCAGTTTGACAGGGCTCCGAGAGCAGTACTTC
TRBV7-9	TRBJ1-3	few	.	CASSPWTTGNTIYF	TGTGCCAGCAGCCCATGGACAACCGGAAACACCATATATTTT
TRBV6-1	TRBJ2-7	.	TRBD1	CASSPGTGVEQYF	TGTGCCAGCAGCCCTGGGACAGGGGTCGAGCAGTACTTC
TRBV5-1	TRBJ2-1	many	TRBD2	CASSYGLGPNEQFF	TGCGCCAGCAGCTATGGACTAGGCCCCAATGAGCAGTTCTTC
TRBV9	TRBJ1-6	.	.	CASSPRSQGPTESPLHF	TGTGCCAGCAGCCCACGGTCCCAGGGCCCAACCGAATCACCCCTCCACTTT
TRBV7-9	TRBJ2-7	many	TRBD2	CASSSWRETTYEQYF	TGTGCCAGCAGCTCGTGGCGGGAGACCACCTACGAGCAGTACTTC
TRBV12-3/TRBV12-4	TRBJ2-5	many	.	CASTITGFQETQYF	TGTGCCAGCACTATTACAGGGTTTCAAGAGACCCAGTACTTC
TRBV24-1	TRBJ1-5	few	TRBD1	CAIQGQGADQPQHF	TGTGCCATCCAGGGACAGGGGGCGGATCAGCCCCAGCATTTT
TRBV7-9	TRBJ2-3	many	.	CASSKSYTQYF	TGTGCCAGCAGCAAGTCCTATACGCAGTATTTT
TRBV7-9	TRBJ2-2	.	TRBD2	CASSFLAGGPQAGELFF	TGTGCCAGCAGCTTCCTAGCGGGAGGGCCTCAGGCCGGGGAGCTGTTTTTT
TRBV7-2	TRBJ1-5	many	.	CASSLGGVGVNQPQHF	TGTGCCAGCAGCTTAGGTGGGGTGGGGGTCAATCAGCCCCAGCATTTT
TRBV19	TRBJ1-1	.	TRBD1	CASSIDEGRGRTGNTEAFF	TGTGCCAGTAGTATAGATGAGGGCAGGGGGCGAACGGGGAACACTGAAGCTTTCTTT
TRBV25-1	TRBJ2-5	many	TRBD2	CASSEFGTSGRAQETQYF	TGTGCCAGCAGTGAATTCGGGACTAGCGGGAGGGCCCAAGAGACCCAGTACTTC
TRBV6-1	TRBJ1-2	.	.	CASSELVYGYTF	TGTGCCAGCAGTGAACTGGTCTATGGCTACACCTTC
TRBV2	TRBJ2-1	many	.	CASSSFPYNEQFF	TGTGCCAGCAGCTCATTTCCGTACAATGAGCAGTTCTTC
TRBV5-6	TRBJ1-1	few	TRBD1	CASSFGQGTAEAFF	TGTGCCAGCAGCTTTGGACAGGGTACGGCTGAAGCTTTCTTT
TRBV12-3/TRBV12-4	TRBJ1-2	many	TRBD1	CASSTSTGLNPNGYTF	TGTGCCAGCAGTACCTCGACAGGGCTGAACCCAAATGGCTACACCTTC
TRBV19	TRBJ2-1	.	TRBD2	CATRGRRAGGPNLPNEQFF	TGTGCCACTAGGGGGCGACGGGCGGGAGGGCCTAATCTACCCAATGAGCAGTTCTTC
TRBV19	TRBJ2-5	.	.	CAAREKLMETQYF	TGTGCCGCACGGGAGAAATTGATGGAGACCCAGTACTTC
TRBV7-2	TRBJ2-7	many	.	CASSRPGRSSYEQYF	TGTGCCAGCAGCCGCCCGGGGAGGAGCTCCTACGAGCAGTACTTC
TRBV7-3	TRBJ1-1	.	TRBD1	CASSPTGGEYTEAFF	TGTGCCAGCAGCCCGACAGGGGGCGAGTACACTGAAGCTTTCTTT
TRBV4-2	TRBJ2-1	few	TRBD2	CASSQDWLAVGYNEQFF	TGTGCCAGCAGCCAAGACTGGCTAGCGGTAGGGTACAATGAGCAGTTCTTC
TRBV2	TRBJ2-6	.	.	CVSSATGFGANVLTF	TGTGTCAGCAGTGCCACAGGGTTTGGGGCCAACGTCCTGACTTTC
TRBV15	TRBJ2-7	.	TRBD2	CATSRIQTGLAEPYEQYF	TGTGCCACCAGCAGGATACAGACGGGACTAGCGGAACCCTACGAGCAGTACTTC
TRBV5-1	TRBJ2-7	many	TRBD2	CASSPVSGRGYEQYF	TGCGCCAGCAGCCCGGTTAGCGGGAGGGGGTACGAGCAGTACTTC
TRBV20-1	TRBJ2-3	many	.	CSAPVGGFGTQYF	TGCAGTGCACCCGTAGGTGGGTTTGGTACGCAGTATTTT